The 21 T cell receptor beta chains below were found in one sample sequenced in a study of OX40 agonist ivuxolimab in advanced cancers. TCRdb's copy holds only in-frame clones and misses some; the assay was immunoSEQ multiplex PCR. The sample carries approximately 18,000 clones, 83% recorded once. Sequences were derived from CD4+ or CD8+ T cells sorted from blood, sampled in a trial of the OX40 agonist ivuxolimab. All receptors derive from an adult with an advanced solid tumor such as melanoma, head and neck, liver or kidney cancer.

The DNA for the CDR3 is TGTGCCAGCTCATCCAGGACCGGGGAGCTGTTTTTT. Translating it yields CASSSRTGELFF. This rearrangement joins TRBV18 to TRBJ2-2; no clear D gene. Germline assignment: CDR1 KGHSH and CDR2 LQKENI. The CDR3 totals 12 residues. Trimming shortened V by 5 bases and J by 5 bases, and 6 bases separated the two germline ends. The full variable domain, its missing parts supplied by reference TRBV18 and TRBJ2-2, is NAGVMQNPRHLVRRRGQEARLRCSPMKGHSHVYWYRQLPEEGLKFMVYLQKENIIDESGMPKERFSAEFPKEGPSILRIQQVVRGDSAAYFCASSSRTGELFFGEGSRLTVL.

The chain carries TRBV6-5 and TRBJ1-1; possible D gene TRBD1, 5 bases. This CDR3 comprises 15 residues. V dropped 0 bases and J dropped 4 bases, with 12 bases sitting between them. Germline V gives CDR1 MNHEY, CDR2 SVGAGI. DNA for the CDR3: TGTGCCAGCAGTTACTCGATCCAGGGCGGCACTGAAGCTTTCTTT. Translating gives CASSYSIQGGTEAFF.

The V gene is TRBV19, the J gene TRBJ1-1, with 7 nucleotides matching TRBD1. The CDR3 has 15 residues. With 5 bases clipped from V and 0 bases from J, the junction kept 6 bases outside the gene matches. The germline V gene encodes CDR1 LNHDA and CDR2 SQIVND (reference sequence). This CDR3 is CASSLGQWVNTEAFF. CDR3 coding DNA: TGTGCCAGTAGTCTGGGACAGTGGGTGAACACTGAAGCTTTCTTT. The whole variable domain, filled in from reference TRBV19 and TRBJ1-1, reads DGGITQSPKYLFRKEGQNVTLSCEQNLNHDAMYWYRQDPGQGLRLIYYSQIVNDFQKGDIAEGYSVSREKKESFPLTVTSAQKNPTAFYLCASSLGQWVNTEAFFGQGTRLTVV.

The table lists this clone with a count of one. The chain couples TRBV25-1 to TRBJ2-1, with 9 bases that match TRBD2. The J segment lost 8 bases and the V segment lost 1 base, leaving 6 bases of the junction unmatched. CDR1 is MGHDK, CDR2 SYGVNS, per germline. The CDR3 covers 15 residues. CDR3 coding DNA: TGTGCCAGCAGTGAATTGGAGCGGGGGGTCGATGAGCAGTTCTTC. Translation: CASSELERGVDEQFF.

V gene TRBV29-1 combines with J gene TRBJ1-4, with 9 bases lining up with TRBD1. The CDR3 is 16 amino acids. CDR1 and CDR2 (germline): SQVTM, ANQGSEA. V lost 7 bases and J lost 4; bases outside the gene matches: 13. The CDR3 region is CSAQAEQGADNEKLFF. The CDR3 coding sequence is TGCAGCGCCCAAGCCGAACAGGGGGCGGATAATGAAAAACTGTTTTTT.

The chain joins TRBV6-6 to TRBJ1-5, with D perhaps TRBD1 (5 bases). Germline lookup yields CDR1 MNHNY and CDR2 SVGAGI (reference sequence). The CDR3 length is 16 residues. V was trimmed by 2 bases and J by 3 bases, leaving 14 bases between them. The CDR3 DNA follows: TGTGCCAGCAGTTACGGGGCAGGTGGCGTCAATCAGCCCCAGCATTTT. This gives the protein CASSYGAGGVNQPQHF.

V gene TRBV5-8 combines with J gene TRBJ2-3; the D is unclear. The CDR3 contains 15 residues. Germline V lookup: CDR1 SGHTS, CDR2 YDEGEE. Deletions cut 2 bases from V and 4 bases from J, with 14 bases between. CDR3 DNA: TGTGCCAGCAGCTTAACAGTCGGAGAATCAGATACGCAGTATTTT. Encoded protein: CASSLTVGESDTQYF.

The count of this clone is one. The chain employs TRBV6-4 and TRBJ1-1; possible D gene TRBD1, 5 bases. Germline CDR1 MRHNA, CDR2 SNTAGT. CDR3 length equals 17 residues. Trimming cost V 6 bases and J 1 base, with 21 bases left between them. The CDR3 loop reads CASRPTAGRPKNTEAFF. The CDR3 DNA reads as TGTGCCAGCAGACCGACCGCGGGGCGCCCCAAGAACACTGAAGCTTTCTTT.

This rearrangement joins TRBV2 to TRBJ2-1; TRBD2 agrees at 11 bases. This CDR3 is built from 16 residues. The germline V gene has CDR1 SNHLY and CDR2 FYNNEI. With 4 bases clipped from V and 2 bases from J, the junction kept 4 bases outside the gene matches. The CDR3 protein is CASSGVLAGAYNEQFF. CDR3 bases: TGTGCCAGCAGTGGGGTACTAGCGGGAGCCTACAATGAGCAGTTCTTC.

The rearrangement joins TRBV21-1 to TRBJ2-7; the D call TRBD2 from the table was never checked on the DNA. TRBV21-1 is flagged as a pseudogene. The CDR3 contains 16 residues. For the CDR3, the DNA is TGTGCCAGCAGCTCCCGGACTAGCGGCCACTCCTACGAGCAGTACTTC. This gives the protein CASSSRTSGHSYEQYF.

The chain uses TRBV6-4 and TRBJ2-2, with D hard to call. The CDR3 totals 12 residues. The V and J ends lost 0 bases and 7 bases respectively, with 3 bases between them. In germline, CDR1 is MRHNA, CDR2 SNTAGT. CDR3 bases: TGTGCCAGCAGTGACTCGGGCGGGGAGCTGTTTTTT. Its protein product is CASSDSGGELFF.

This clone was recorded a few times. The chain links TRBV7-9 to TRBJ1-3, with 9 positions matching TRBD1. The CDR3 is 13 amino acids. J lost 8 bases, V lost 6 bases, and 5 bases had no gene match. From germline, CDR1 is SEHNR and CDR2 FQNEAQ (reference sequence). CDR3 sequence: CASSLQGADTIYF. Here the CDR3 DNA reads TGTGCCAGCAGTTTACAGGGGGCCGACACCATATATTTT.

The chain combines TRBV9 with TRBJ2-1; 10 positions agree with TRBD1. Looked up from germline, CDR1 is SGDLS and CDR2 is YYNGEE. V dropped 3 bases and J dropped 7; count of bases not matched to a gene: 10. The CDR3 runs to 16 residues. Written as DNA, the CDR3 is TGTGCCAGCAGCGACCGACAGGGGGCCTACCTAAATGAGCAGTTCTTC. Translation gives CASSDRQGAYLNEQFF.

The V call is TRBV5-6, the J call TRBJ2-5; 9 bases fit TRBD1. After removal of 5 bases from V and 5 bases from J, the junction contained 7 bases not matched to a gene. This CDR3 is 14 amino acids long. Germline CDR1 reads SGHDT; CDR2 reads YYEEEE. CDR3 DNA: TGTGCCAGCAGTTTCGGGACAGGGATTGAGACCCAGTACTTC. Residues: CASSFGTGIETQYF.

The V gene is TRBV6-5, the J gene TRBJ2-1; D unresolved. In germline, CDR1 is MNHEY, CDR2 SVGAGI. With 2 bases removed from V and 8 bases from J, the gap between germline ends came to 13 bases. CDR3 length equals 14 residues. The CDR3 is CASSYGRSEDEQFF. DNA of the CDR3: TGTGCCAGCAGTTACGGACGGAGTGAAGATGAGCAGTTCTTC.

The DNA for the CDR3 is TGTGCCAGCAGTTACTTCGGGGGAAACACCGGGGAGCTGTTTTTT. Its protein product is CASSYFGGNTGELFF. The V gene is TRBV6-5, the J gene TRBJ2-2; tentatively, D is TRBD2 (6 bases). Trimming removed 1 base from V and 2 bases from J, with 8 bases in between. The CDR3 totals 15 residues. Germline V gene sequence: CDR1 MNHEY, CDR2 SVGAGI.

The J gene is TRBJ1-5, the V gene TRBV7-9; D unresolved. The CDR3 runs 12 residues. Per the germline V gene, CDR1 is SEHNR and CDR2 is FQNEAQ (reference sequence). V was shortened by 1 base and J by 4 bases, with 2 bases between the two germline ends. The CDR3 here is CASSLENQPQHF. DNA for the CDR3: TGTGCCAGCAGCTTAGAGAATCAGCCCCAGCATTTT.

V usage is TRBV7-3 and J usage is TRBJ2-1; TRBD2 matches 10 bases. Losses at the gene ends were 1 base for V and 3 bases for J; bases not matched to a gene: 3. The CDR3 consists of 16 residues. Germline CDR1 SGHTA, CDR2 FQGTGA. In DNA form, the CDR3 reads TGTGCCAGCAGCTTAAGACTAGCGGGCAACTACAATGAGCAGTTCTTC. As protein: CASSLRLAGNYNEQFF.

The V and J genes are TRBV2 and TRBJ1-3, with 7 bases that match TRBD1. The trim removed 4 bases at V and 4 bases at J, leaving 10 bases unmatched. The CDR3 sequence is 16 residues long. The germline V gene encodes CDR1 SNHLY and CDR2 FYNNEI. CDR3 coding DNA: TGTGCCAGCAGTGGAACAGGACAGGACGGCGGAAACACCATATATTTT. Its protein product is CASSGTGQDGGNTIYF.

This clone was found once. The chain recombines TRBV1 with TRBJ1-1. TRBV1 is reported as a pseudogene. There are 14 residues in the CDR3. The CDR3 DNA follows: TGCACCAGCAGCCAAGATCCCACACTCACTGAAGCTTTCTTT. Its protein is CTSSQDPTLTEAFF.

The V call is TRBV4-3, the J call TRBJ1-1; D call uncertain. In germline, CDR1 is LGHNA, CDR2 YSLEER. The ends were cut back, 0 bases at V and 1 base at J, with 9 bases in the middle. This CDR3 region has 15 residues. For the CDR3, the DNA is TGCGCCAGCAGCCAAGATTGGGGTTCGAACACTGAAGCTTTCTTT. This translates into CASSQDWGSNTEAFF.